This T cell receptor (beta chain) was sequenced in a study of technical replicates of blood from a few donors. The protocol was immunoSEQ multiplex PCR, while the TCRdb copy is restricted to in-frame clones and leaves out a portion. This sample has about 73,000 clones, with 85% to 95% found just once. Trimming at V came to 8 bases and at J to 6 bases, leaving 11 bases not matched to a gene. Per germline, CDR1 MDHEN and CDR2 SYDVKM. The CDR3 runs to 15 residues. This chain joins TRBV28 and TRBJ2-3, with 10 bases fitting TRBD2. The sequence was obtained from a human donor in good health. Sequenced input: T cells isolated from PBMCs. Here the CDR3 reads CASEVAGGTSDTQYF. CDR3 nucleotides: TGTGCCAGCGAGGTAGCGGGAGGCACTTCGGATACGCAGTATTTT.